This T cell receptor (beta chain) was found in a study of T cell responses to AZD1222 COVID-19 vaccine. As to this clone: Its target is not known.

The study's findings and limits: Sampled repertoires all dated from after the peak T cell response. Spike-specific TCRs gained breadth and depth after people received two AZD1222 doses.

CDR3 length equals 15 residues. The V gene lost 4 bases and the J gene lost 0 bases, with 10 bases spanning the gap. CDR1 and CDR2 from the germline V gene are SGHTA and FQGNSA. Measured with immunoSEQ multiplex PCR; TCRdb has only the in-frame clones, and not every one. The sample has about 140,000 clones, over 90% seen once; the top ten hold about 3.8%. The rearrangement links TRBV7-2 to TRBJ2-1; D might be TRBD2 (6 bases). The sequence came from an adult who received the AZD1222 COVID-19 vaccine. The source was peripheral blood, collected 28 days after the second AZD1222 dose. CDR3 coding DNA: TGTGCCAGCAGCTCTACTAGCAGCTCCTACAATGAGCAGTTCTTC. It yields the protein CASSSTSSSYNEQFF.